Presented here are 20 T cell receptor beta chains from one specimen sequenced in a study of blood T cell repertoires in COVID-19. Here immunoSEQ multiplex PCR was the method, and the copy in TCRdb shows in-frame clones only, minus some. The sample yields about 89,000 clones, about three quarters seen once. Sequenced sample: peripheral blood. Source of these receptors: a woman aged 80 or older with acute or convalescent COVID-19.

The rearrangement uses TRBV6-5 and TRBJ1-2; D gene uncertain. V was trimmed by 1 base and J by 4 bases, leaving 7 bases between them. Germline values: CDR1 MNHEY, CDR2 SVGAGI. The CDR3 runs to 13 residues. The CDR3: CASSYYSTYGYTF. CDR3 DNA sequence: TGTGCCAGCAGTTACTACAGTACCTATGGCTACACCTTC.

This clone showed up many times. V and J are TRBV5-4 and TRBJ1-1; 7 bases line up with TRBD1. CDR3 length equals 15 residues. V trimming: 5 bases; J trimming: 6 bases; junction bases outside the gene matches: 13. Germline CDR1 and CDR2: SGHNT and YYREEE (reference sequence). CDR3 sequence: CASRLRQGTVSEAFF. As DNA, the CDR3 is TGTGCCAGCAGACTCCGACAGGGCACTGTTTCTGAAGCTTTCTTT.

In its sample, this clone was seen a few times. CDR3 in DNA: TGTGCCAGCAGCCAAGATACAGGGACAGACTATGGCTACACCTTC. Its translation is CASSQDTGTDYGYTF. V gene TRBV4-2 combines with J gene TRBJ1-2; 7 positions agree with TRBD1. CDR3 length equals 15 residues. V was clipped by 0 bases and J by 3 bases; unmatched bases: 4. Germline-derived CDR1 and CDR2 are LGHNA and YNFKEQ.

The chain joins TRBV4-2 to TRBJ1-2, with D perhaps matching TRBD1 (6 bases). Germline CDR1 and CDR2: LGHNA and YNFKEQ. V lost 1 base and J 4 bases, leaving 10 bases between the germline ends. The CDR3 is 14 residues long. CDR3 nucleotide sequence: TGTGCCAGCAGCCAAGTCTCAGGGGCCTATGGCTACACCTTC. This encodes CASSQVSGAYGYTF.

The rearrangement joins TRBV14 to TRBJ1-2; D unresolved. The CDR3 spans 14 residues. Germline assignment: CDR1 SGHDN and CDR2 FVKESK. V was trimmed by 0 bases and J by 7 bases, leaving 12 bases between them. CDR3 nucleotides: TGTGCCAGCAGCCAAGAAATTGCGGCCTCTGGCTACACCTTC. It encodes CASSQEIAASGYTF.

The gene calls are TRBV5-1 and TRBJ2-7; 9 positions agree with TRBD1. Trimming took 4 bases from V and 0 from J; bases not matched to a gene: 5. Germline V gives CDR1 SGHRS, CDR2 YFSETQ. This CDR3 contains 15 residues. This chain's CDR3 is CASSVDRGSSYEQYF. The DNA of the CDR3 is TGCGCCAGCAGCGTCGACAGGGGGAGCTCCTACGAGCAGTACTTC.

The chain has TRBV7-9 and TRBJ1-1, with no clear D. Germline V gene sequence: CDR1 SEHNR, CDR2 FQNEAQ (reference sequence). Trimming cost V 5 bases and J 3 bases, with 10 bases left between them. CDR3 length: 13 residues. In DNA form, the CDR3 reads TGTGCCAGCAGCCCGGGGTTCGACACTGAAGCTTTCTTT. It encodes CASSPGFDTEAFF.

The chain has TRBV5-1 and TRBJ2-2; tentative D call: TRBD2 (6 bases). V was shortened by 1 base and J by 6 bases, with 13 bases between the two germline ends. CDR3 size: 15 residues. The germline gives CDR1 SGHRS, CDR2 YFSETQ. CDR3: CASSLSTEGPGELFF. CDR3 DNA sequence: TGCGCCAGCAGCTTGTCTACGGAGGGTCCCGGGGAGCTGTTTTTT.

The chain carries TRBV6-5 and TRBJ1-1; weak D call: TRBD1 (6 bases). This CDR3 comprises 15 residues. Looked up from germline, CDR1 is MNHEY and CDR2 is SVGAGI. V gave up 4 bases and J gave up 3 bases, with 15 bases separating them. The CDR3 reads CASSLLSGVDTEAFF. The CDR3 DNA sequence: TGTGCCAGCAGTTTACTTTCAGGGGTTGACACTGAAGCTTTCTTT.

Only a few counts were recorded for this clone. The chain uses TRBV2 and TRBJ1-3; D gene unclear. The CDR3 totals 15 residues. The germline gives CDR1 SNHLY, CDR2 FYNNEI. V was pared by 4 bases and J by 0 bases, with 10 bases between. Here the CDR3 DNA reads TGTGCCAGCAGTGTTACTTCAAGCTCTGGAAACACCATATATTTT. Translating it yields CASSVTSSSGNTIYF.

The DNA for the CDR3 is TGCAGCGTTGAAAAAACTGCCTTTGAAGCTTTCTTT. Its protein is CSVEKTAFEAFF. The gene calls are TRBV29-1 and TRBJ1-1; unclear D gene. Germline lookup yields CDR1 SQVTM and CDR2 ANQGSEA. The germline V and J ends were trimmed by 2 bases and 7 bases, with 11 bases remaining between them. The CDR3 extends over 12 amino acids.

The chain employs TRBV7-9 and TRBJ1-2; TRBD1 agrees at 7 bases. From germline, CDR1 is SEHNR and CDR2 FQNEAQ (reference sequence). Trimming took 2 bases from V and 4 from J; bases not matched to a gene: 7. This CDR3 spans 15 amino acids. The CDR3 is CASSLPQGGGYGYTF. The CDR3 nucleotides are TGTGCCAGCAGCTTACCCCAGGGGGGCGGCTATGGCTACACCTTC.

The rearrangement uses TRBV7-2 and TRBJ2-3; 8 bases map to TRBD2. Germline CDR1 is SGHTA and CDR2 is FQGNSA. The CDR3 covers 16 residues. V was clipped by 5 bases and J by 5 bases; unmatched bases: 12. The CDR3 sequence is CASSPRWRGEGDTQYF. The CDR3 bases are TGTGCCAGCAGCCCCAGATGGCGGGGGGAGGGAGATACGCAGTATTTT.

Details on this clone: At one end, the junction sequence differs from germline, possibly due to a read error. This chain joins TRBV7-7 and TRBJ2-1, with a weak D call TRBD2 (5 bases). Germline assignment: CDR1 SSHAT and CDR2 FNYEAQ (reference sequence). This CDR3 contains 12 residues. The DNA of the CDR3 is TGTGCTAGCAGCTGGACGGGGAATGAGCAGTTCTTC. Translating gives CASSWTGNEQFF.

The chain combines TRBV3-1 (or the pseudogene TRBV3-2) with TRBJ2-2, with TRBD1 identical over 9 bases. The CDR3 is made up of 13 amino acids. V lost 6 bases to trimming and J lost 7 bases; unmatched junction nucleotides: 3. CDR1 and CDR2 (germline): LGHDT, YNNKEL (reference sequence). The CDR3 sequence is CASRGTGIGELFF. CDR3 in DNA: TGTGCCAGCAGGGGGACAGGGATCGGGGAGCTGTTTTTT.

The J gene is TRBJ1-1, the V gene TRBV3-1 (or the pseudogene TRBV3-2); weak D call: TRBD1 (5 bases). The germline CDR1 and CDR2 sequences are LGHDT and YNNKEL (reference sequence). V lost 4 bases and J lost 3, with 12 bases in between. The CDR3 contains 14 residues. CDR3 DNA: TGTGCCAGCAGCCCCCTCGCGGGGGACACTGAAGCTTTCTTT. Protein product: CASSPLAGDTEAFF.

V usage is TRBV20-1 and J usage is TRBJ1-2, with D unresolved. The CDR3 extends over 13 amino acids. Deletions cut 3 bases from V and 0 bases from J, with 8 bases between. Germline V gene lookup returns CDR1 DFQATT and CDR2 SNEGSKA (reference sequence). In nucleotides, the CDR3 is TGCAGTGCTAGTGCGACTTCTAACTATGGCTACACCTTC. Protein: CSASATSNYGYTF.

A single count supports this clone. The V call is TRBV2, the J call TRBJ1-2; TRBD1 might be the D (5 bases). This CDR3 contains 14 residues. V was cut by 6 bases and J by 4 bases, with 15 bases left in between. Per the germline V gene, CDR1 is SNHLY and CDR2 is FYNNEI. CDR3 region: CASSLGQIVYGYTF. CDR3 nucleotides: TGTGCCAGCAGCCTGGGGCAGATTGTCTATGGCTACACCTTC.

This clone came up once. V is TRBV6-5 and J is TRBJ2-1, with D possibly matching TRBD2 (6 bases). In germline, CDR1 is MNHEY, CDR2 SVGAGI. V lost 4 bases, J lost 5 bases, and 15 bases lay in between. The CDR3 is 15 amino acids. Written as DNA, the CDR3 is TGTGCCAGCAGTTCGCCGCGACTAGAGAACAATGAGCAGTTCTTC. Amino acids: CASSSPRLENNEQFF.

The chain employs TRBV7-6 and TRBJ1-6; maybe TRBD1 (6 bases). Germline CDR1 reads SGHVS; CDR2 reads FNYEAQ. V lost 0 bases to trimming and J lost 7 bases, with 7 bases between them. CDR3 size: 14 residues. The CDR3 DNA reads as TGTGCCAGCAGCTTAGCAGGGGGAAATTCACCCCTCCACTTT. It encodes CASSLAGGNSPLHF.